These 3 T cell receptor beta chains were sequenced from one sample in a study of cytomegalovirus exposure and HLA in healthy donors. The PCR was carried out with 60 Vbeta primers and 13 Jbeta primers. The protocol was immunoSEQ multiplex PCR, while the TCRdb copy is restricted to in-frame clones and leaves out a portion. The sample holds some 190,000 clones, around 80% seen once. Sequencing was performed on PBMCs. These receptors were collected from a man aged 40-55 years in good health and CMV-seronegative.

V is TRBV11-3 and J is TRBJ2-3, with 12 bases lining up with TRBD2. Trimming took 1 base from V and 2 from J; bases not matched to a gene: 7. In germline, CDR1 is SGHNT, CDR2 YENEEA. This CDR3 region has 18 residues. The CDR3 DNA reads TGTGCCAGCAGCTTAGTCATTAGACTAGCGGGGGACACAGATACGCAGTATTTT. Protein product: CASSLVIRLAGDTDTQYF.

The chain combines TRBV27 with TRBJ1-5; no clear D gene. V was cut by 5 bases and J by 5 bases, with 16 bases left in between. This CDR3 is built from 15 residues. Germline values: CDR1 MNHEY, CDR2 SMNVEV (reference sequence). In nucleotides, the CDR3 is TGTGCCAGCAGTCCCGGGTTGCCGTTATATCAGCCCCAGCATTTT. As protein: CASSPGLPLYQPQHF.

The rearrangement uses TRBV4-2 and TRBJ2-2; a possible D gene is TRBD2 (6 bases). CDR3 length: 16 residues. CDR1 and CDR2 (germline): LGHNA, YNFKEQ. Trimming shortened V by 0 bases and J by 1 base, and 9 bases separated the two germline ends. The CDR3 protein is CASSQEPGLNTGELFF. CDR3 sequence (DNA): TGTGCCAGCAGCCAAGAACCGGGACTGAACACCGGGGAGCTGTTTTTT.